A selection of T cell receptor beta chains follows, all from one sample in a study of T cell responses to AZD1222 COVID-19 vaccine. Data came from immunoSEQ multiplex PCR; TCRdb stores just in-frame clones and leaves some out. The sample comprises 110,000 to 150,000 clones, more than 85% of which are singletons, and under 6.5% rests with the top ten. Sequencing was performed on peripheral blood, taken on day 0 of AZD1222 vaccination. The receptors originated from an adult in good health. The CDR3 runs from the conserved cysteine through the conserved F or W. A D gene is named only where the DNA matches it firmly. Only part of the rows carry a size: once, few, many, or a class if the clone is expanded.

D gene,J gene,CDR3 length,V gene,clone size,CDR3 DNA,CDR3 protein
NA,TRBJ2-2,14,TRBV6-6,NA,TGTGCCAGCAGTACGGGACTCCGTCCTGGGGAGCTGTTTTTT,CASSTGLRPGELFF
TRBD2,TRBJ2-5,15,TRBV3-1/TRBV3-2,NA,TGTGCCAGCAGCCAACAAGCGGGAGGAGGGGAGACCCAGTACTTC,CASSQQAGGGETQYF
TRBD1,TRBJ2-2,16,TRBV9,NA,TGTGCCAGCAGCGTAGACGGGACAGAAAACACCGGGGAGCTGTTTTTT,CASSVDGTENTGELFF
NA,TRBJ1-6,15,TRBV5-4,NA,TGTGCCAGCAGCTTGGATCTCACTCTGGATTCACCCCTCCACTTT,CASSLDLTLDSPLHF
NA,TRBJ1-4,14,TRBV3-1/TRBV3-2,NA,TGTGCCAGCAGAAAAGCTGGCACTAATGAAAAACTGTTTTTT,CASRKAGTNEKLFF
NA,TRBJ2-1,15,TRBV12-2,NA,TGTGCAAGTCGCTCTTACAGGGGGCGCAGGAGTGAGCAGTTCTTC,CASRSYRGRRSEQFF
NA,TRBJ2-3,17,TRBV7-2,NA,TGTGCCAGCAGCTCCCAGGGGGGGGTTATCGAGACAGATACGCAGTATTTT,CASSSQGGVIETDTQYF
NA,TRBJ2-1,13,TRBV30,NA,TGTGCCTGGAGTGTACTTCCGCTAGGTGAGCAGTTCTTC,CAWSVLPLGEQFF
TRBD1,TRBJ1-6,15,TRBV5-1,NA,TGCGCCAGCAGCACGGGACAGGGAATTACTTCACCCCTCCACTTT,CASSTGQGITSPLHF
NA,TRBJ2-5,13,TRBV19,once,TGTGCCAGTAGTTTCAGTGGTCAAGAGACCCAGTACTTC,CASSFSGQETQYF
TRBD2,TRBJ2-1,14,TRBV5-4,NA,TGTGCCAGCAGACGCGGGAGCTCCTACAATGAGCAGTTCTTC,CASRRGSSYNEQFF
TRBD1,TRBJ2-5,14,TRBV6-5,once,TGTGCCAGCAGTTTGGACAGGGGAGAGGAGACCCAGTACTTC,CASSLDRGEETQYF
NA,TRBJ1-4,15,TRBV19,NA,TGTGCCAGTAGTATAACAGGGTCCCGGGGGGAAAAACTGTTTTTT,CASSITGSRGEKLFF
NA,TRBJ2-7,15,TRBV19,NA,TGTGCCAGTAGTCTCGGCCGAGCCGGGGATTACGAGCAGTACTTC,CASSLGRAGDYEQYF
TRBD2,TRBJ2-7,17,TRBV7-9,NA,TGTGCCAGCAGCTTAGCGCAGGGCGGGAGGGCCAATGTCGAGCAGTACTTC,CASSLAQGGRANVEQYF
NA,TRBJ1-3,18,TRBV3-1/TRBV3-2,NA,TGTGCCAGCAGCCAAGCTGGGGTTGGCAGGCTCTCTGGAAACACCATATATTTT,CASSQAGVGRLSGNTIYF
NA,TRBJ2-4,15,TRBV6-1,once,TGTGCCAGCAGTGAATACGGGGGAAGCCAAAACATTCAGTACTTC,CASSEYGGSQNIQYF
NA,TRBJ2-5,16,TRBV3-1/TRBV3-2,NA,TGTGCCAGCAGCTTCTACGCAGGGACCCAACAAGAGACCCAGTACTTC,CASSFYAGTQQETQYF
NA,TRBJ2-7,12,TRBV5-1,once,TGCGCCAGCAGCCCACAGGGTTACGAGCAGTACTTC,CASSPQGYEQYF
NA,TRBJ1-1,15,TRBV5-1,NA,TGCGCCAGCAGCCCCTTGGGCAGGCTGGACACTGAAGCTTTCTTT,CASSPLGRLDTEAFF
TRBD1,TRBJ2-7,14,TRBV15,NA,TGTGCCACCAGCATAGGGACAGGAGCCTACGAGCAGTACTTC,CATSIGTGAYEQYF
NA,TRBJ1-5,15,TRBV5-1,NA,TGCGCCAGCAGCTTAGGAGACAACCCTTATCAGCCCCAGCATTTT,CASSLGDNPYQPQHF
NA,TRBJ1-1,15,TRBV19,NA,TGTGCCAGTAGTACCCCAGGGTATCGGGACACTGAAGCTTTCTTT,CASSTPGYRDTEAFF
TRBD2,TRBJ2-1,13,TRBV2,once,TGTGCCAGCAAAGGACTAGCTGACAATGAGCAGTTCTTC,CASKGLADNEQFF
NA,TRBJ1-4,17,TRBV4-2,NA,TGTGCCAGCAGAGTTCTGGGTCTCGGAGCAACTAATGAAAAACTGTTTTTT,CASRVLGLGATNEKLFF
NA,TRBJ1-4,13,TRBV12-3/TRBV12-4,NA,TGTGCCAGCAGTTCCCGGGGGAGCGAAAAACTGTTTTTT,CASSSRGSEKLFF
TRBD1,TRBJ1-2,13,TRBV9,once,TGTGCCAGCCGCGGGACAGGGGGCGATGGCTACACCTTC,CASRGTGGDGYTF
NA,TRBJ1-1,15,TRBV27,NA,TGTGCCAGCAGTTCCCCGGGCGCGCAGAACACTGAAGCTTTCTTT,CASSSPGAQNTEAFF
NA,TRBJ2-3,16,TRBV15,NA,TGTGCCACCAGCAGAGATGTGCGCAGGAGCACAGATACGCAGTATTTT,CATSRDVRRSTDTQYF
TRBD1,TRBJ1-1,15,TRBV18,NA,TGTGCCAGCTCACCCCAACAGGGGGTGAACACTGAAGCTTTCTTT,CASSPQQGVNTEAFF
NA,TRBJ2-7,12,TRBV29-1,NA,TGCAGCGTCACCACAGGGCTCTACGAGCAGTACTTC,CSVTTGLYEQYF
NA,TRBJ2-7,13,TRBV7-9,NA,TGTGCCAGCACCCCGGGACTGATCTACGAGCAGTACTTC,CASTPGLIYEQYF
NA,TRBJ2-7,13,TRBV25-1,NA,TGTGCCAGCAGACCCCAGAGCGCCTACGAGCAGTACTTC,CASRPQSAYEQYF
NA,TRBJ2-7,13,TRBV27,NA,TGTGCCAGCAGGCCTGGGGGCTCCTACGAGCAGTACTTC,CASRPGGSYEQYF
NA,TRBJ2-3,16,TRBV5-1,NA,TGCGCCAGCAGCTCTCTTAGCGGAGCCGACACAGATACGCAGTATTTT,CASSSLSGADTDTQYF
TRBD2,TRBJ2-3,16,TRBV4-2,NA,TGTGCCAGCAGCCCGACTAGCGGGACTAGCACAGATACGCAGTATTTT,CASSPTSGTSTDTQYF